The T cell receptor beta chain described here comes from a study of OX40 agonist ivuxolimab in advanced cancers. V lost 0 bases to trimming and J lost 4 bases, with 13 bases between them. CDR3 length: 15 amino acids. Germline V gene lookup returns CDR1 SGHRS and CDR2 YFSETQ. Measured with immunoSEQ multiplex PCR; TCRdb has only the in-frame clones, and not every one. The table includes approximately 66,000 clones, roughly four fifths detected once. This clone occurred once. The chain couples TRBV5-1 to TRBJ2-5, with a weak D call TRBD1 (6 bases). This receptor was taken from an adult with an advanced solid tumor such as melanoma, head and neck, liver or kidney cancer. Here the sequenced sample was CD4+ or CD8+ T cells sorted from blood, taken in a trial of the OX40 agonist ivuxolimab. This CDR3 is CASSLGSRGGETQYF. For the CDR3, the DNA is TGCGCCAGCAGCTTGGGGTCCAGGGGTGGAGAGACCCAGTACTTC. The complete variable domain, with remaining parts taken from reference TRBV5-1 and TRBJ2-5, reads KAGVTQTPRYLIKTRGQQVTLSCSPISGHRSVSWYQQTPGQGLQFLFEYFSETQRNKGNFPGRFSGRQFSNSRSEMNVSTLELGDSALYLCASSLGSRGGETQYFGPGTRLLVL.